These 10 T cell receptor beta chains were all obtained from the same sample, sequenced in a study of identical twins. TCRdb reanalysed the 5' RACE reads using MiXCR and keeps one entry per CDR3 protein. Among fewer than 500,000 distinct CDR3 sequences listed, 13% to 15% were seen once. This sample was shared with a second study, whose subject was yellow fever vaccine responses in identical twins.

Sequenced: CD4+ T cells sorted from blood. The source is a woman between 18 and 30 years old in good health.

Details on this clonotype: The junction departs from the called germline gene at one end, perhaps through a read error. This CDR3 is CPSSLTFDTGELFF. The DNA for the CDR3 is TGTCCCAGCAGCTTAACGTTTGACACCGGGGAGCTGTTTTTT. The chain recombines TRBV7-8 with TRBJ2-2; D gene unclear. There are 14 residues in the CDR3. In germline, CDR1 is SGHVS, CDR2 FQNEAQ. The whole variable domain, remainder taken from reference TRBV7-8 and TRBJ2-2, is GAGVSQSPRYKVAKRGQDVALRCDPISGHVSLFWYQQALGQGPEFLTYFQNEAQLDKSGLPSDRFFAERPEGSVSTLKIQRTQQEDSAVYLCPSSLTFDTGELFFGEGSRLTVL.

The CDR3 DNA follows: TGTGCCAGCAGCCAAGCCAGCGGGACAACAATTGAGCAGTTCTTC. As protein: CASSQASGTTIEQFF. The V gene is TRBV9, the J gene TRBJ2-1, with D possibly matching TRBD2 (7 bases). The CDR3 length is 15 residues. V was cut by 4 bases and J by 9 bases, with 20 bases left in between. The V gene's germline CDR1 is SGDLS and CDR2 YYNGEE.

This clonotype came up a few times. The chain has TRBV5-6 and TRBJ2-3; 10 bases match TRBD2. V gave up 4 bases and J gave up 1 base; unmatched junction bases: 3. This CDR3 is 15 amino acids long. The germline V gene encodes CDR1 SGHDT and CDR2 YYEEEE. This CDR3 reads CASSIGTSGTDTQYF. The CDR3, as DNA: TGTGCCAGCAGCATAGGGACTAGCGGCACAGATACGCAGTATTTT.

This clonotype was found a few times. The rearrangement uses TRBV11-2 and TRBJ2-1; 8 bases are a match to TRBD2. Looked up from germline, CDR1 is SGHAT and CDR2 is FQNNGV. The length of the CDR3 is 15 residues. The V gene end was trimmed by 1 base and the J gene end by 5 bases; junction bases not matched to a gene: 4. CDR3 loop: CASSLVAGSHNEQFF. The CDR3 DNA is TGTGCCAGCAGCTTAGTAGCGGGGAGCCACAATGAGCAGTTCTTC.

DNA for the CDR3: TGTGCCAGCAGCCGGGACGCGGAGCAGTTCTTC. It specifies CASSRDAEQFF. The chain carries TRBV7-2 and TRBJ2-1; D tentatively fits TRBD1 or TRBD2 (5 bases each). Germline V lookup: CDR1 SGHTA, CDR2 FQGNSA. This CDR3 spans 11 amino acids. V was clipped by 5 bases and J by 10 bases, with 9 bases between them.

To note about this clonotype: A read error may explain this, as a much larger clone is one base away. The rearrangement joins TRBV5-1 to TRBJ2-7; D is uncertain. Germline CDR1 reads SGHRS; CDR2 reads YFSETQ. The length of the CDR3 is 12 residues. The ends were cut back, 3 bases at V and 3 bases at J, with 7 bases in the middle. The CDR3: CASSYPGYEQYF. The CDR3 nucleotides read TGCGCCAGCAGCTACCCAGGCTACGAGCAGTACTTC.

This clonotype was detected a few times. The chain has TRBV6-1 and TRBJ2-3, with 10 bases fitting TRBD2. This CDR3 comprises 15 residues. V dropped 6 bases and J dropped 4; count of bases not matched to a gene: 7. Germline V gene data show CDR1 as MNHNS and CDR2 as SASEGT. The CDR3: CASRDSGRRADTQYF. CDR3 bases: TGTGCCAGCAGAGATAGCGGGAGGCGGGCAGATACGCAGTATTTT.

This clonotype appeared many times. The V gene is TRBV12-3 or TRBV12-4, the J gene TRBJ2-2, with D possibly TRBD2 on 6 matching bases. The V gene lost 7 bases and the J gene lost 6 bases, with 24 bases spanning the gap. The CDR3 has 17 residues. The CDR3 is CASTSQASGVIAGELFF. In DNA form, the CDR3 reads TGTGCCAGCACCTCCCAGGCATCGGGGGTCATCGCCGGGGAGCTGTTTTTT.

This clonotype was seen a handful of times. The rearrangement joins TRBV5-1 to TRBJ2-7; 7 bases align to TRBD1. Trimming took 6 bases from V and 2 from J; bases not matched to a gene: 5. Germline-derived CDR1 and CDR2 are SGHRS and YFSETQ. This CDR3 is 13 amino acids long. The CDR3 loop reads CASNSGTAYEQYF. The CDR3 DNA is TGCGCCAGCAATAGTGGGACAGCCTACGAGCAGTACTTC. Full variable domain (outside the CDR3, taken from reference TRBV5-1 and TRBJ2-7): KAGVTQTPRYLIKTRGQQVTLSCSPISGHRSVSWYQQTPGQGLQFLFEYFSETQRNKGNFPGRFSGRQFSNSRSEMNVSTLELGDSALYLCASNSGTAYEQYFGPGTRLTVT.

This clonotype was counted ten times or more. The rearrangement joins TRBV4-3 to TRBJ2-1; D ambiguous. V lost 8 bases and J lost 4, with 12 bases in between. Germline V gene sequence: CDR1 LGHNA, CDR2 YSLEER. This CDR3 has 13 amino acids. The CDR3 here is CASGVNIYNEQFF. In DNA form, the CDR3 reads TGCGCCAGCGGAGTCAACATATACAATGAGCAGTTCTTC.